This T cell receptor (beta chain) was observed in a study of T cell responses to AZD1222 COVID-19 vaccine. Findings and caveats of the study: Donors were largely white British and mainly female; clonal diversity was possibly underestimated. Only a handful of AZD1222 recipients, roughly 6 in all, had baseline seropositivity. Samples come after the peak T cell response, not at day 14. Across the whole spike, CD4 TCRs peaked at regions 160-218 and 743-854.

Losses at the gene ends were 4 bases for V and 6 bases for J; bases not matched to a gene: 11. In germline, CDR1 is KGHSH, CDR2 LQKENI. This CDR3 is 16 amino acids long. Repertoires were generated with immunoSEQ multiplex PCR, while TCRdb's copy carries only in-frame clones and drops some. Of approximately 120,000 clones listed, over 90% are singletons. In regard to this clone: The antigen remains undetermined.

The source was peripheral blood, collected on day 0 of AZD1222 vaccination. This chain links TRBV18 with TRBJ1-4, with TRBD1 matching 7 bases. This sequence originates from an adult in good health. The CDR3 DNA is TGTGCCAGCTCACGGGAAGGGACAGCGAATTATGAAAAACTGTTTTTT. It encodes CASSREGTANYEKLFF.